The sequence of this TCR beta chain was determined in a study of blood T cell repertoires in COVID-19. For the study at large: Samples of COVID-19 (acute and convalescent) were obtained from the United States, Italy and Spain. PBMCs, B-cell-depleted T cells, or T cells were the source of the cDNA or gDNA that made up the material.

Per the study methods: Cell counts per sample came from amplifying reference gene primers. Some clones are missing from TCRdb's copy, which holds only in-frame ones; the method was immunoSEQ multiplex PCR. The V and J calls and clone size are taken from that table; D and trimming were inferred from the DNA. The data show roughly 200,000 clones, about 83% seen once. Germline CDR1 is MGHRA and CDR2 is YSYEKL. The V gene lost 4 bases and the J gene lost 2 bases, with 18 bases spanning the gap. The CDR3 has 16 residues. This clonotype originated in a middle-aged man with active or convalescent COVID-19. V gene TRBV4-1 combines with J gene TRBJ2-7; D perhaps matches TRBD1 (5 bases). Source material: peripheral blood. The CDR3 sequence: CASSLELRTPPYEQYF. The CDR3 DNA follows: TGCGCCAGCAGCCTAGAACTCAGGACACCCCCCTACGAGCAGTACTTC.